This T cell receptor beta chain was captured in a study of cytomegalovirus exposure and HLA in healthy donors. The PCR employed 60 Vbeta primers together with 13 Jbeta primers. Assay used: immunoSEQ multiplex PCR; TCRdb lists only in-frame clones, some missing. The repertoire holds about 200,000 clones, with roughly 80% as singletons. Germline values: CDR1 ENHRY, CDR2 SYGVKD. This CDR3 has 15 amino acids. Between the trimmed V and J ends, which lost 8 bases and 4 bases, there was a span of 21 bases. The sample consisted of PBMCs. This sequence joins TRBV10-3 and TRBJ2-7; D possibly corresponds to TRBD1 (6 bases). This TCR was recovered from a man under 40 in good health and CMV-seronegative. The CDR3 nucleotides are TGTGCCATCGGGGGACATCCGATGCTACCTTACGAGCAGTACTTC. Protein product: CAIGGHPMLPYEQYF.